This TCR beta chain was sequenced in a study of cytomegalovirus exposure and HLA in healthy donors. Study information: A prior analysis found more than 90 million unique TCR beta sequences from around 190 million T cells.

The donors (healthy individuals) were bone marrow donors. Donors counted as nominally healthy when sampled, yet unrecorded immune exposures were likely. General study points: Available immune exposure information was restricted to CMV serostatus only.

This CDR3 region has 16 residues. With 1 base clipped from V and 1 base from J, the junction kept 4 bases outside the gene matches. The germline gives CDR1 SGHRS, CDR2 YFSETQ. PCR primers comprised 60 Vbeta and 13 Jbeta primers. The table came from immunoSEQ multiplex PCR; TCRdb's copy has only in-frame clones and leaves some out. The table has around 97,000 clones, roughly 80% seen once. A remark on this clone: Antigen unknown.

This clonotype was sampled from a middle-aged man in good health and CMV-seropositive. The J gene is TRBJ2-2, the V gene TRBV5-1; 7 nucleotides align to TRBD1. Sequencing input: PBMCs. The CDR3: CASSLLSGGNTGELFF. The CDR3 coding sequence is TGCGCCAGCAGCTTGCTCTCAGGGGGGAACACCGGGGAGCTGTTTTTT.